These 14 T cell receptor beta chains came from one sample sequenced in a study of cytomegalovirus exposure and HLA in healthy donors. The PCR had 60 Vbeta and 13 Jbeta primers. Using immunoSEQ multiplex PCR, the repertoire was profiled, and TCRdb retains in-frame clones only, with some absent. The data show about 200,000 clones, nearly 80% seen once. Sequencing was done on a sample of PBMCs. All receptors come from a male donor in good health and CMV-seronegative.

CDR3 sequence (DNA): TGTGCCAGCAGCCCCGGGACAGTATCTAATGAAAAACTGTTTTTT. Translated, it gives CASSPGTVSNEKLFF. The chain combines TRBV7-6 with TRBJ1-4, with 7 positions matching TRBD1. This CDR3 is 15 amino acids long. The V gene's germline CDR1 is SGHVS and CDR2 FNYEAQ. V lost 5 bases and J lost 3; bases outside the gene matches: 6.

The chain links TRBV6-5 to TRBJ2-7, with D perhaps TRBD2 (6 bases). Looked up from germline, CDR1 is MNHEY and CDR2 is SVGAGI. This CDR3 contains 15 residues. Trimming took 6 bases from V and 3 from J, leaving 18 bases between them. The CDR3: CASSRDSLEVYEQYF. For the CDR3, the DNA is TGTGCCAGCAGCCGGGACTCCCTCGAGGTCTACGAGCAGTACTTC.

On this clone: Other DNA sequences in this sample translate to the same CDR3. This sequence joins TRBV30 and TRBJ1-1; D is unclear. Trimming took off 0 bases at V and 8 bases at J, with 7 bases between the two ends. The V gene's germline CDR1 is GTSNPN and CDR2 SVGIG (reference sequence). The CDR3 is 11 amino acids. CDR3 sequence reads: CAWSVLTEAFF. Written as DNA, the CDR3 is TGTGCCTGGAGTGTACTCACCGAAGCTTTCTTT.

V gene TRBV9 combines with J gene TRBJ2-1; a possible D gene is TRBD2 (7 bases). Germline CDR1 SGDLS, CDR2 YYNGEE. V lost 10 bases, J lost 7 bases, and 21 bases lay in between. The CDR3 loop spans 14 amino acids. Here the CDR3 DNA reads TGTGCCTCTGGTGGGGGCGGGAGTAGGAATGAGCAGTTCTTC. Its protein is CASGGGGSRNEQFF.

The chain carries TRBV28 and TRBJ1-4; a possible D gene is TRBD1 (5 bases). The CDR3 covers 17 residues. Trimming stripped 5 bases from V and 5 bases from J, with 21 bases between. Germline V gene lookup returns CDR1 MDHEN and CDR2 SYDVKM. The DNA of the CDR3 is TGTGCCAGCAGTCAGGGCGGCATTGGGCAGTCCAATGAAAAACTGTTTTTT. Its protein product is CASSQGGIGQSNEKLFF.

The rearrangement uses TRBV30 and TRBJ2-1; no clear D gene. Germline lookup yields CDR1 GTSNPN and CDR2 SVGIG (reference sequence). The CDR3 consists of 13 residues. Trimming cost V 0 bases and J 3 bases, with 6 bases left between them. The chain's CDR3 is CAWSVGYYNEQFF. The CDR3 DNA reads as TGTGCCTGGAGTGTCGGGTACTACAATGAGCAGTTCTTC.

This clone was seen ten or more times. V and J are TRBV10-2 and TRBJ1-1; D not resolved. The germline gives CDR1 WSHSY, CDR2 SAAADI. The CDR3 length is 13 residues. The ends were cut back, 3 bases at V and 1 base at J, with 6 bases in the middle. The CDR3 loop reads CASSDSENTEAFF. CDR3 nucleotide sequence: TGCGCCAGCAGTGATAGTGAGAACACTGAAGCTTTCTTT.

The chain uses TRBV30 and TRBJ2-5; D perhaps matches TRBD1 (5 bases). In germline, CDR1 is GTSNPN, CDR2 SVGIG (reference sequence). The CDR3 loop spans 12 amino acids. Trimming cost V 1 base and J 7 bases, with 10 bases left between them. The CDR3 DNA is TGTGCCTGGAGTGCCGTTACAGGGACCCAGTACTTC. This gives the protein CAWSAVTGTQYF.

The V call is TRBV6-4, the J call TRBJ1-1; the D is unclear. Trimming pared 4 bases from V and 0 bases from J, leaving 9 bases between. The CDR3 sequence is 14 residues long. CDR1 and CDR2 from the germline V gene are MRHNA and SNTAGT. Written as DNA, the CDR3 is TGTGCCAGCAGTGTAACAGCCATGAACACTGAAGCTTTCTTT. This codes for CASSVTAMNTEAFF.

CDR3 amino acids: CASRRQGAGNQPQHF. In DNA, the CDR3 is TGTGCCAGCAGACGACAGGGGGCCGGAAATCAGCCCCAGCATTTT. This chain joins TRBV6-5 and TRBJ1-5, with 10 bases lining up with TRBD1. The V and J ends lost 6 bases and 4 bases, in that order; junction bases with no gene match: 6. The length of the CDR3 is 15 residues. Germline CDR1 and CDR2: MNHEY and SVGAGI.

The chain carries TRBV6-5 and TRBJ1-1, with D unresolved. This CDR3 is 13 amino acids long. Trimming took off 5 bases at V and 4 bases at J, with 11 bases between the two ends. Germline values: CDR1 MNHEY, CDR2 SVGAGI. CDR3: CASSPTARTEAFF. DNA for the CDR3: TGTGCCAGCAGTCCCACAGCACGCACTGAAGCTTTCTTT.

Here the CDR3 reads CSAEVGGVVEQYF. In DNA form, the CDR3 reads TGCAGCGCTGAGGTAGGAGGGGTGGTCGAGCAGTACTTC. The genes are TRBV29-1 and TRBJ2-7; maybe TRBD2 (6 bases). Per germline, CDR1 SQVTM and CDR2 ANQGSEA. V shed 7 bases and J shed 6 bases, with 19 bases lying between them. The CDR3 has 13 residues.

This clone came up once. The chain has TRBV6-4 and TRBJ1-6; possibly TRBD1 for D (6 bases). The CDR3 length is 14 residues. V shed 4 bases and J shed 6 bases, with 10 bases lying between them. Germline CDR1 MRHNA, CDR2 SNTAGT. CDR3 coding DNA: TGTGCCAGCAGTGTTACAGGGCTTAATTCACCCCTCCACTTT. It translates to CASSVTGLNSPLHF.

The V and J genes are TRBV4-1 and TRBJ2-7; D is possibly TRBD2 (5 bases). Per the germline V gene, CDR1 is MGHRA and CDR2 is YSYEKL. Trimming removed 4 bases at V and 2 bases at J, with 12 bases between. The CDR3 length is 14 residues. Here the CDR3 DNA reads TGCGCCAGCAGCCCCCCGGGATTTCCCTACGAGCAGTACTTC. This gives the protein CASSPPGFPYEQYF.